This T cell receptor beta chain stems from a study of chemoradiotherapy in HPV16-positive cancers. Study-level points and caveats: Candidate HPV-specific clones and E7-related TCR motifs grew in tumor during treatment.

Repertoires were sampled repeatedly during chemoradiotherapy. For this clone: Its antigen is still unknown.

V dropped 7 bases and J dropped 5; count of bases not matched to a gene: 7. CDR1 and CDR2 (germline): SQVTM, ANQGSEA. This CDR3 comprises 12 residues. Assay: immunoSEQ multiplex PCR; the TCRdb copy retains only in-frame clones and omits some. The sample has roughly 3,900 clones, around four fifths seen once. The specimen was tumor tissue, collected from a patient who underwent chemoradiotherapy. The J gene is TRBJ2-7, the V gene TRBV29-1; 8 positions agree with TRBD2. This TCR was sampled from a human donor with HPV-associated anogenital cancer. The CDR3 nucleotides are TGCAGCGGCGGGCGGGGGGATGACGAGCAGTACTTC. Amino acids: CSGGRGDDEQYF.